These 17 T cell receptor beta chains were all obtained from the same sample, sequenced in a study of T cell changes during pregnancy in multiple sclerosis. Sequencing was performed with immunoSEQ multiplex PCR; in TCRdb, only in-frame clones are kept and a portion is missing. In the table there are roughly 32,000 clones, about 90% of which are singletons. The sample in question was CD8+ T cells from peripheral blood mononuclear cells, obtained in the third trimester of pregnancy. Source of these receptors: a female donor with multiple sclerosis, enrolled in a pregnancy study.

The chain carries TRBV6-6 and TRBJ1-2; D is perhaps TRBD1 (6 bases). Germline values: CDR1 MNHNY, CDR2 SVGAGI (reference sequence). This CDR3 region has 14 residues. Trimming shortened V by 4 bases and J by 4 bases, and 13 bases separated the two germline ends. The CDR3 DNA is TGTGCCAGCAGTTTCACCGACAGGACCTATGGCTACACCTTC. Its protein is CASSFTDRTYGYTF.

This sequence joins TRBV29-1 and TRBJ1-1; D is uncertain. V was cut by 3 bases and J by 3 bases, with 5 bases left in between. The germline CDR1 and CDR2 sequences are SQVTM and ANQGSEA. This CDR3 region has 11 residues. The CDR3 DNA sequence: TGCAGCGTTGACCTTTACACTGAAGCTTTCTTT. The encoded protein is CSVDLYTEAFF.

This chain uses TRBV7-9 with TRBJ2-3; the match to TRBD1 covers 9 bases. Germline lookup yields CDR1 SEHNR and CDR2 FQNEAQ (reference sequence). The CDR3 covers 15 residues. The V gene end was trimmed by 4 bases and the J gene end by 4 bases; junction bases not matched to a gene: 6. CDR3 sequence (DNA): TGTGCCAGCAGCTGGGACAGGGAAGCGGCAGATACGCAGTATTTT. Translated: CASSWDREAADTQYF.

A few counts support this clone. V and J are TRBV29-1 and TRBJ1-1; D not certain. Per the germline V gene, CDR1 is SQVTM and CDR2 is ANQGSEA. The CDR3 has 10 amino acids. The V and J ends lost 6 bases and 3 bases respectively, with 5 bases between them. The CDR3 loop is CSVSDTEAFF. CDR3 DNA sequence: TGCAGCGTAAGCGACACTGAAGCTTTCTTT.

The chain uses TRBV30 and TRBJ1-1; D is possibly TRBD1 (5 bases). The CDR3 is made up of 13 amino acids. Germline assignment: CDR1 GTSNPN and CDR2 SVGIG (reference sequence). V was pared by 1 base and J by 7 bases, with 13 bases between. The CDR3 DNA sequence: TGTGCCTGGAGTGCGGGACTCGAGGTTGAAGCTTTCTTT. This codes for CAWSAGLEVEAFF.

The genes are TRBV5-5 and TRBJ2-7; the match to TRBD2 covers 7 bases. The CDR3 covers 15 residues. The germline V gene has CDR1 SGHKS and CDR2 YYEKEE (reference sequence). The J segment lost 2 bases and the V segment lost 5 bases, leaving 10 bases of the junction unmatched. The CDR3 region has the DNA TGTGCCAGCAGTCTCACTAGCGAGAAAACCTACGAGCAGTACTTC. Translation: CASSLTSEKTYEQYF.

The rearrangement joins TRBV29-1 to TRBJ2-4, with a weak D call TRBD2 (6 bases). The V gene's germline CDR1 is SQVTM and CDR2 ANQGSEA. The V end lost 1 base, the J end lost 0 bases, and 7 bases lay between the germline ends. This CDR3 contains 14 residues. CDR3 bases: TGCAGCGTTGAAGGGGGACTAGCCAAAAACATTCAGTACTTC. This gives the protein CSVEGGLAKNIQYF.

The chain recombines TRBV2 with TRBJ2-1, with D maybe TRBD2 (6 bases). The CDR3 consists of 13 residues. Trimming took off 6 bases at V and 8 bases at J, with 14 bases between the two ends. Germline assignment: CDR1 SNHLY and CDR2 FYNNEI. CDR3 in DNA: TGTGCCAGCAGAGAGGACTGGAGGGATGAGCAGTTCTTC. Its protein is CASREDWRDEQFF.

This clone was found a few times. The chain has TRBV2 and TRBJ1-1; 9 bases are shared with TRBD1. Germline V gene sequence: CDR1 SNHLY, CDR2 FYNNEI. This CDR3 is 15 amino acids long. V was clipped by 3 bases and J by 0 bases; unmatched bases: 2. CDR3: CASSEWTGVNTEAFF. Here the CDR3 DNA reads TGTGCCAGCAGTGAGTGGACAGGGGTGAACACTGAAGCTTTCTTT.

The chain combines TRBV6-4 with TRBJ2-3; TRBD2 aligns across 12 bases. J lost 4 bases, V lost 6 bases, and 5 bases had no gene match. CDR3 length: 15 residues. Per the germline V gene, CDR1 is MRHNA and CDR2 is SNTAGT. Here the CDR3 reads CASSPSGGVPDTQYF. CDR3 in DNA: TGTGCCAGCAGCCCTAGCGGGGGGGTCCCAGATACGCAGTATTTT.

A single count supports this clone. The V and J genes are TRBV7-9 and TRBJ2-2, with 7 bases aligning to TRBD1. With 8 bases clipped from V and 5 bases from J, the junction kept 8 bases outside the gene matches. This CDR3 region has 14 residues. Germline-derived CDR1 and CDR2 are SEHNR and FQNEAQ (reference sequence). Here the CDR3 reads CASPPGQKTGELFF. The CDR3 nucleotides read TGTGCCAGCCCGCCGGGACAGAAGACCGGGGAGCTGTTTTTT.

J is TRBJ2-7 and V is TRBV4-2; TRBD2 matches 9 bases. Germline V lookup: CDR1 LGHNA, CDR2 YNFKEQ. V lost 2 bases and J lost 1; bases outside the gene matches: 6. The CDR3 spans 16 residues. This CDR3 reads CASSQSTTSGSYEQYF. The CDR3 DNA reads as TGTGCCAGCAGCCAATCTACGACTAGCGGTTCCTACGAGCAGTACTTC.

The chain is built from TRBV6-5 and TRBJ2-7, with D perhaps TRBD2 (5 bases). CDR1 and CDR2 from the germline V gene are MNHEY and SVGAGI. V dropped 5 bases and J dropped 0 bases, with 11 bases sitting between them. The CDR3 covers 14 residues. The CDR3 sequence: CASSAHGSSYEQYF. The CDR3 DNA follows: TGTGCCAGCAGTGCACATGGGAGCTCCTACGAGCAGTACTTC.

This chain connects TRBV7-2 to TRBJ1-4; perhaps TRBD1 as D (6 bases). V gave up 5 bases and J gave up 7 bases, with 17 bases separating them. The CDR3 consists of 15 residues. Germline CDR1 is SGHTA and CDR2 is FQGNSA. The CDR3: CASSNHEGVVEKLFF. DNA of the CDR3: TGTGCCAGCAGCAATCACGAGGGGGTGGTTGAAAAACTGTTTTTT. Looking up the rest from reference TRBV7-2 and TRBJ1-4 gives the full variable domain: GAGVSQSPSNKVTEKGKDVELRCDPISGHTALYWYRQSLGQGLEFLIYFQGNSAPDKSGLPSDRFSAERTGGSVSTLTIQRTQQEDSAVYLCASSNHEGVVEKLFFGSGTQLSVL.

The chain uses TRBV5-6 and TRBJ2-5; D might be TRBD1 (6 bases). This CDR3 has 14 amino acids. Trimming took off 1 base at V and 3 bases at J, with 10 bases between the two ends. Germline V CDR1 and CDR2: SGHDT, YYEEEE. The CDR3 sequence is CASSLTRQEETQYF. In DNA, the CDR3 is TGTGCCAGCAGCTTGACCCGACAGGAAGAGACCCAGTACTTC.

The chain couples TRBV29-1 to TRBJ2-3; D is uncertain. The CDR3 has 17 amino acids. In germline, CDR1 is SQVTM, CDR2 ANQGSEA. V was pared by 1 base and J by 2 bases, with 19 bases between. Here the CDR3 DNA reads TGCAGCGTTGAAGGATTGACATCCCCTCGCCCCACAGATACGCAGTATTTT. It encodes CSVEGLTSPRPTDTQYF.

The CDR3 nucleotides are TGTGCCAGCAGCTTACCTAGTTACGAGCAGTACTTC. Its protein product is CASSLPSYEQYF. The V and J genes are TRBV5-6 and TRBJ2-7; D is uncertain. The CDR3 sequence is 12 residues long. Per the germline V gene, CDR1 is SGHDT and CDR2 is YYEEEE. With 2 bases removed from V and 4 bases from J, the gap between germline ends came to 7 bases.